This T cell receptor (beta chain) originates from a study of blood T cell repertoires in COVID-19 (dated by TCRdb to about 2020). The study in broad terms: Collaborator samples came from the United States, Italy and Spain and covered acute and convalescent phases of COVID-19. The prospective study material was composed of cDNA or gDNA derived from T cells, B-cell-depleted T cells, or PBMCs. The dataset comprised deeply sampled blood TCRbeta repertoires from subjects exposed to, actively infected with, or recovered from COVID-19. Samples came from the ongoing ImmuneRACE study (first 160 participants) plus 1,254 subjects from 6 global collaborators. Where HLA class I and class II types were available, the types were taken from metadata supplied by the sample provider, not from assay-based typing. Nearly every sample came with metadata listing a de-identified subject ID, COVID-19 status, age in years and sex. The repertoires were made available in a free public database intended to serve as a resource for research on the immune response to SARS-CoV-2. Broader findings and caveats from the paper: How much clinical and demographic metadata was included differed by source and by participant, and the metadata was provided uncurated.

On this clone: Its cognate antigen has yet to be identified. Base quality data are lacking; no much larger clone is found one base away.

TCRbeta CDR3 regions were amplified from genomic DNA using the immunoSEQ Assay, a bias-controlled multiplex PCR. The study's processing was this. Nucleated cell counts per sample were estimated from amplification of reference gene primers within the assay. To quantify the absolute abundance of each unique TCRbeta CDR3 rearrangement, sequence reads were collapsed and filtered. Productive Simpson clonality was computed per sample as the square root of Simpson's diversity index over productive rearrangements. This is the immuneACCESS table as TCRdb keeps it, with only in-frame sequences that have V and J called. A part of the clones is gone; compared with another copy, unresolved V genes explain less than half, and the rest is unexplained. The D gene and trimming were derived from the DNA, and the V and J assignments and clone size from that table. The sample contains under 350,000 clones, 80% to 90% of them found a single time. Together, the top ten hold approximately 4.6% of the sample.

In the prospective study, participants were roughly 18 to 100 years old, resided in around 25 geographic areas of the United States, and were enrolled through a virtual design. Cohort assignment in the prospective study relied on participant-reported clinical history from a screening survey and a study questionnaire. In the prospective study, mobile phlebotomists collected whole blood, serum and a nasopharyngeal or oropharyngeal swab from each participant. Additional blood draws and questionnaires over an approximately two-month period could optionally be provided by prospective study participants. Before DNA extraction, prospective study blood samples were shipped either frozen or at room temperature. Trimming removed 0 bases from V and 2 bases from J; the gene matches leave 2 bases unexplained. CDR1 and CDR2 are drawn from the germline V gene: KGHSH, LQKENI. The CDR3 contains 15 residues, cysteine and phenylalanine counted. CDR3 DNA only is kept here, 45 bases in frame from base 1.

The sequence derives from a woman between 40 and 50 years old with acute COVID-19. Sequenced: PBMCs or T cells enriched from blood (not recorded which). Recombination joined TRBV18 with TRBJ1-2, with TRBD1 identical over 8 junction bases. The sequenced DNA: TGTGCCAGCTCACCACCGGGACAGGCCAACTATGGCTACACCTTC. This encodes CASSPPGQANYGYTF.